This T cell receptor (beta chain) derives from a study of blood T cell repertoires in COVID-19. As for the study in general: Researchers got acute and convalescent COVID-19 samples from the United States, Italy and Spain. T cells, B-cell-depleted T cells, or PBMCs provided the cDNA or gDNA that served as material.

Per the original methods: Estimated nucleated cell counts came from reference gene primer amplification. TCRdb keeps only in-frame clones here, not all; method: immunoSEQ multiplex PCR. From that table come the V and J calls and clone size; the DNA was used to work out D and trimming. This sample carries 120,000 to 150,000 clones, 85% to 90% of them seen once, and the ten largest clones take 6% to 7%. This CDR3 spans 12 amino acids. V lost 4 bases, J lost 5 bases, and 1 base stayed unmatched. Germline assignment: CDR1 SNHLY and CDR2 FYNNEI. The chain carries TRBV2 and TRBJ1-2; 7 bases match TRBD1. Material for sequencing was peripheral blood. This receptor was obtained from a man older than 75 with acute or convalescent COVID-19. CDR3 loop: CASSGTGYGYTF. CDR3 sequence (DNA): TGTGCCAGCAGTGGGACAGGTTATGGCTACACCTTC.